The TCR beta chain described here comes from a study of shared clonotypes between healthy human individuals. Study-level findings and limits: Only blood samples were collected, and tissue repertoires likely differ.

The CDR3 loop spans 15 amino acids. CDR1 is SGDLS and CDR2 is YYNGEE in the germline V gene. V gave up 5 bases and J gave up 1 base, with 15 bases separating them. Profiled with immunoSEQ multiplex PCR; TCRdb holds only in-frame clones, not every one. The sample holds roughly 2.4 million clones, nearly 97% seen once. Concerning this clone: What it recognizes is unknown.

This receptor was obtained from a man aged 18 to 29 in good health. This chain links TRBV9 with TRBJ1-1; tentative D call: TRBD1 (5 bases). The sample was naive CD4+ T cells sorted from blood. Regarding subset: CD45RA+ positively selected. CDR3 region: CASRVGQEGNTEAFF. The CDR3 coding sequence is TGTGCCAGCAGGGTCGGACAAGAGGGGAACACTGAAGCTTTCTTT.